The clone carrying this TCR beta chain has more than one count but fewer than ten. Its antigen is undetermined. The data were obtained in a study of Tregs in tolerant kidney transplant recipients. Study context: FACS sorting followed a roughly six-day coculture of CFSE-labeled recipient PBMCs with irradiated graft donor PBMCs.

General study points: Few patients were studied, so findings need validation in larger groups. Tregs expanded with activated donor B cells seemed most donor-specific.

The germline V gene encodes CDR1 SGHTA and CDR2 FQGNSA. This CDR3 comprises 17 residues. V lost 1 base to trimming and J lost 4 bases, with 19 bases between them. Repertoires were generated with immunoSEQ multiplex PCR, while TCRdb's copy carries only in-frame clones and drops some. Of several thousand clones in the sample, roughly half were seen once. Sample: CD4+ T cells from blood cultured with allogeneic cells. The J gene is TRBJ2-5, the V gene TRBV7-2; D is possibly TRBD2 (5 bases). This clonotype was obtained from a human donor in good health. CDR3 coding DNA: TGTGCCAGCAGCTTAGGGGTGGTTCCCTCTGGAGGAGAGACCCAGTACTTC. Translating it yields CASSLGVVPSGGETQYF.